These 25 T cell receptor beta chains came from one sample sequenced in a study of blood T cells in healthy people across ages (dated by TCRdb to between 2014 and 2017). The library was made by 5' RACE. The run used an Illumina HiSeq 2500. A second about 7 to 11 cycle PCR used a sample-barcoded 5' primer and a J-beta primer mix. Clones were called with MiXCR by TCRdb after fastp trimmed the public reads at Q25, and only in-frame beta chains were retained. Entries are consolidated by CDR3 protein sequence, retaining the most common genes and DNA. Counted in this sample were 1.5 million or so distinct CDR3 sequences; roughly 43% of them appeared once. 4% of the sample rests with the top ten. Sequencing input: blood. These receptors were taken from a young woman in good health.

The J gene is TRBJ1-2, the V gene TRBV27, with 9 bases identical to TRBD1. The length of the CDR3 is 14 residues. Per germline, CDR1 MNHEY and CDR2 SMNVEV (reference sequence). V was clipped by 8 bases and J by 6 bases; unmatched bases: 10. The CDR3 region is CASGPRDRAHGYTF. CDR3 DNA sequence: TGTGCCAGCGGTCCAAGGGACAGGGCACATGGCTACACCTTC.

The V call is TRBV5-1, the J call TRBJ2-7; D might be TRBD2 (5 bases). The CDR3 is 16 residues long. Per germline, CDR1 SGHRS and CDR2 YFSETQ. Trimming pared 0 bases from V and 1 base from J, leaving 14 bases between. CDR3 in amino acids: CASSLAFRERSYEQYF. The DNA for the CDR3 is TGCGCCAGCAGCTTGGCCTTCAGAGAGCGGTCCTACGAGCAGTACTTC.

The CDR3 nucleotides are TGCGCCAGCAGCGGATCGACAGGCCCCTATGGCTACACCTTC. Protein product: CASSGSTGPYGYTF. The J gene is TRBJ1-2, the V gene TRBV5-1, with a possible D match to TRBD1 (6 bases). The CDR3 runs to 14 residues. With 4 bases removed from V and 4 bases from J, the gap between germline ends came to 14 bases. Germline lookup yields CDR1 SGHRS and CDR2 YFSETQ.

This clonotype occurred a few times. The J gene is TRBJ2-1, the V gene TRBV20-1; 9 positions match TRBD2. Germline lookup yields CDR1 DFQATT and CDR2 SNEGSKA (reference sequence). Unmatched junction bases numbered 4, after V lost 0 bases and J lost 1 base. This CDR3 has 16 residues. DNA for the CDR3: TGCAGTGCTAGAGAGGCGGGAGGGCGGTCCTACAATGAGCAGTTCTTC. Translating gives CSAREAGGRSYNEQFF.

This chain joins TRBV6-6 and TRBJ2-6, with D possibly TRBD2 on 5 matching bases. The V end was cut by 6 bases, the J end by 4 bases, with 16 bases between. The CDR3 has 16 amino acids. Germline V gene sequence: CDR1 MNHNY, CDR2 SVGAGI (reference sequence). The CDR3 loop reads CASSSAPRRGANVLTF. The DNA for the CDR3 is TGTGCCAGCAGCTCCGCCCCCAGGAGGGGGGCCAACGTCCTGACTTTC.

This clonotype has more than one count but fewer than ten. The CDR3 DNA is TGTGCCAGCAGTTTAGGGAACGCCAACTATGGCTACACCTTC. It codes for CASSLGNANYGYTF. The chain employs TRBV12-3 or TRBV12-4 and TRBJ1-2; D is undetermined. With 1 base removed from V and 2 bases from J, the gap between germline ends came to 8 bases. This CDR3 is built from 14 residues.

Details on this clonotype: One end of the junction varies from germline; a read error may be responsible. The CDR3 nucleotides read TGTGCCAACAGTGACGGGGGAGCGAGCTATGGCTACACCTTC. This translates into CANSDGGASYGYTF. The chain has TRBV6-1 and TRBJ1-2; D might be TRBD1 (5 bases). The CDR3 runs to 14 residues. Per the germline V gene, CDR1 is MNHNS and CDR2 is SASEGT.

This chain uses TRBV7-2 with TRBJ2-7; 8 bases align to TRBD2. The CDR3 is 14 amino acids. Per germline, CDR1 SGHTA and CDR2 FQGNSA. V lost 7 bases to trimming and J lost 2 bases; unmatched junction nucleotides: 7. CDR3 residues: CASILAGGPYEQYF. In DNA form, the CDR3 reads TGTGCCAGCATTCTGGCGGGAGGCCCCTACGAGCAGTACTTC.

The table lists this clonotype with a few counts. The rearrangement uses TRBV5-1 and TRBJ1-6; TRBD1 matches 9 bases. J lost 4 bases, V lost 4 bases, and 9 bases had no gene match. This CDR3 has 17 amino acids. Germline lookup yields CDR1 SGHRS and CDR2 YFSETQ. The CDR3: CASSTSSGTGYNSPLHF. The DNA of the CDR3 is TGCGCCAGCAGCACCTCCTCCGGGACAGGGTATAATTCACCCCTCCACTTT.

The chain carries TRBV20-1 and TRBJ2-2; 12 bases fit TRBD2. The CDR3 runs 18 residues. Germline assignment: CDR1 DFQATT and CDR2 SNEGSKA (reference sequence). The ends lost 3 bases at V and 1 base at J; junction bases unmatched: 9. The CDR3 DNA follows: TGCAGTGCTAGCGGACTAGCGGGGAAAGGAGGGAACACCGGGGAGCTGTTTTTT. This translates into CSASGLAGKGGNTGELFF.

The chain uses TRBV6-5 and TRBJ2-5; D not certain. The CDR3 loop spans 15 amino acids. Germline loops: CDR1 MNHEY, CDR2 SVGAGI. The V and J ends lost 0 bases and 2 bases respectively, with 10 bases between them. CDR3 bases: TGTGCCAGCAGTTACTCGGGCAGACGTCAAGAGACCCAGTACTTC. This sequence encodes CASSYSGRRQETQYF.

The V call is TRBV29-1, the J call TRBJ1-1, with D possibly being TRBD1 (6 bases). CDR3 length equals 13 residues. Trimming took 4 bases from V and 5 from J, leaving 14 bases between them. Per germline, CDR1 SQVTM and CDR2 ANQGSEA. CDR3 in DNA: TGCAGCGTTGGTGGGGGGCTAACGACTGAAGCTTTCTTT. Its translation: CSVGGGLTTEAFF.

In its sample, this clonotype was seen once. The chain has TRBV4-1 and TRBJ2-5; tentative D call: TRBD2 (5 bases). The CDR3 is made up of 14 amino acids. V was shortened by 1 base and J by 5 bases, with 11 bases between the two germline ends. Germline CDR1 reads MGHRA; CDR2 reads YSYEKL. This CDR3 reads CASSQVEGRETQYF. The CDR3, as DNA: TGCGCCAGCAGCCAAGTAGAGGGAAGGGAGACCCAGTACTTC.

The V and J genes are TRBV27 and TRBJ1-1; D perhaps matches TRBD1 (5 bases). Germline assignment: CDR1 MNHEY and CDR2 SMNVEV (reference sequence). The germline V and J ends were trimmed by 3 bases and 6 bases, with 11 bases remaining between them. The CDR3 sequence is 13 residues long. The CDR3 sequence is CASSFGAHAEAFF. The CDR3 DNA is TGTGCCAGCAGTTTTGGGGCCCACGCTGAAGCTTTCTTT.

This clonotype was counted many times. V and J are TRBV29-1 and TRBJ2-6, with TRBD2 as a possible D gene (5 bases). The CDR3 spans 15 residues. V lost 2 bases and J lost 0, with 8 bases in between. Germline assignment: CDR1 SQVTM and CDR2 ANQGSEA. The CDR3 DNA follows: TGCAGCGTTGAATCGGAGGACTCTGGGGCCAACGTCCTGACTTTC. It encodes CSVESEDSGANVLTF.

The J gene is TRBJ2-1, the V gene TRBV4-1; 10 bases map to TRBD2. In germline, CDR1 is MGHRA, CDR2 YSYEKL. The J segment lost 3 bases and the V segment lost 3 bases, leaving 17 bases of the junction unmatched. This CDR3 has 20 residues. The CDR3 DNA sequence: TGCGCCAGCAGCCAGCAGTTTCGACTAGCGGGTGATGAGGACTACAATGAGCAGTTCTTC. It specifies CASSQQFRLAGDEDYNEQFF.

V is TRBV30 and J is TRBJ1-1, with a tentative D call TRBD1 (5 bases). V lost 2 bases and J lost 1, with 11 bases in between. This CDR3 region has 14 residues. Germline CDR1 GTSNPN, CDR2 SVGIG (reference sequence). CDR3 region: CAWSFPDRNTEAFF. The CDR3 coding sequence is TGTGCCTGGAGTTTCCCTGACAGGAACACTGAAGCTTTCTTT.

This clonotype has a single count. This rearrangement joins TRBV29-1 to TRBJ2-5; TRBD2 agrees at 13 bases. TRBJ2-7 explains the end of the DNA better; the J call may be wrong. CDR1 and CDR2 (germline): SQVTM, ANQGSEA. The CDR3 loop spans 13 amino acids. DNA of the CDR3: TGCAGCGTGCGGACTAGCGGGAGAGGCGAGCAGTACTTC. As protein: CSVRTSGRGEQYF.

V usage is TRBV6-5 and J usage is TRBJ2-7; no clear D. CDR3 size: 13 residues. CDR1 and CDR2 (germline): MNHEY, SVGAGI. V was trimmed by 0 bases and J by 12 bases, leaving 15 bases between them. Here the CDR3 DNA reads TGTGCCAGCAGTTACTCTGTTTCAGGTCCTTTGTACTTC. It translates to CASSYSVSGPLYF.

In this sample, this clonotype turned up a few times. V usage is TRBV10-3 and J usage is TRBJ1-5; D not certain. The V and J ends lost 4 bases and 3 bases respectively, with 7 bases between them. CDR3 length equals 13 residues. CDR1 is ENHRY, CDR2 SYGVKD, per germline. The CDR3 DNA reads TGTGCCATCAGTGTGGACCACAATCAGCCCCAGCATTTT. Its translation is CAISVDHNQPQHF.

CDR3 in DNA: TGTGCCAGCAGCCCCGAACTAGCGGGAGTGGGTGAGCAGTTCTTC. Translating it yields CASSPELAGVGEQFF. The rearrangement joins TRBV3-1 to TRBJ2-1; 11 bases align to TRBD2. The CDR3 is made up of 15 amino acids. V shed 4 bases, J shed 9 bases, and the junction held 8 bases outside the gene matches. Germline-derived CDR1 and CDR2 are LGHDT and YNNKEL (reference sequence).

The chain links TRBV6-2 or TRBV6-3 to TRBJ2-3; tentatively, D is TRBD2 (6 bases). The CDR3 extends over 15 amino acids. Trimming left V 8 bases short and J 2 bases short, with 17 bases between. CDR1 is MNHEY, CDR2 SVGEGT, per germline. The CDR3 is CASSRLGGVTDTQYF. The CDR3, as DNA: TGTGCCAGCTCTCGACTAGGCGGGGTCACAGATACGCAGTATTTT.

The V and J genes are TRBV7-9 and TRBJ2-5; 9 nucleotides agree with TRBD2. Germline V lookup: CDR1 SEHNR, CDR2 FQNEAQ (reference sequence). The CDR3 is 16 amino acids. V shed 4 bases and J 4 bases; nucleotides not matched to a gene: 10. The CDR3 protein is CASSSDPGLAAETQYF. The CDR3 DNA reads as TGTGCCAGCAGCTCAGACCCGGGACTAGCTGCAGAGACCCAGTACTTC.

As regards this clonotype: This may come from a read error, since a much larger clone is one base off. The chain recombines TRBV12-3 or TRBV12-4 with TRBJ2-1, with TRBD2 identical over 10 bases. CDR3 length: 15 amino acids. CDR3 coding DNA: TGTGCCAGCAGTTCCCGACTAGCGGGCTACTATGAGCAGTTCTTC. This gives the protein CASSSRLAGYYEQFF.

The gene calls are TRBV18 and TRBJ2-1; D is ambiguous. This CDR3 contains 14 residues. The V end was cut by 0 bases, the J end by 5 bases, with 8 bases between. The germline gives CDR1 KGHSH, CDR2 LQKENI. This CDR3 is CASSPPVTDNEQFF. The CDR3 region has the DNA TGTGCCAGCTCACCACCAGTTACAGACAATGAGCAGTTCTTC.